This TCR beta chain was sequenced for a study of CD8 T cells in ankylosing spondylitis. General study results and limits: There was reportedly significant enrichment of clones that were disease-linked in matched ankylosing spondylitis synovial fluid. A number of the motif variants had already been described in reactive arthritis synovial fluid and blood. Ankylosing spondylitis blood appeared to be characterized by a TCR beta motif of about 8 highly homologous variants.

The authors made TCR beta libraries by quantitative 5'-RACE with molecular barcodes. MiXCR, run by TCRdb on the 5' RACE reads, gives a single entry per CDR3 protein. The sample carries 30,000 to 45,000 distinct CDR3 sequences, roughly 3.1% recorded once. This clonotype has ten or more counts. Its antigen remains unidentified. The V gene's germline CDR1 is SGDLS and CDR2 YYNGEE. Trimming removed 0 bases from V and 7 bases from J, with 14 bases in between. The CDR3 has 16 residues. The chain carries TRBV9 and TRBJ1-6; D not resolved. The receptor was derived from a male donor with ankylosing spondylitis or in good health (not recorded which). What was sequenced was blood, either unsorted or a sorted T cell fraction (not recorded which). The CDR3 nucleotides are TGTGCCAGCAGCGTAGGAGGCGGTCCCAAGAATTCACCCCTCCACTTT. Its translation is CASSVGGGPKNSPLHF.